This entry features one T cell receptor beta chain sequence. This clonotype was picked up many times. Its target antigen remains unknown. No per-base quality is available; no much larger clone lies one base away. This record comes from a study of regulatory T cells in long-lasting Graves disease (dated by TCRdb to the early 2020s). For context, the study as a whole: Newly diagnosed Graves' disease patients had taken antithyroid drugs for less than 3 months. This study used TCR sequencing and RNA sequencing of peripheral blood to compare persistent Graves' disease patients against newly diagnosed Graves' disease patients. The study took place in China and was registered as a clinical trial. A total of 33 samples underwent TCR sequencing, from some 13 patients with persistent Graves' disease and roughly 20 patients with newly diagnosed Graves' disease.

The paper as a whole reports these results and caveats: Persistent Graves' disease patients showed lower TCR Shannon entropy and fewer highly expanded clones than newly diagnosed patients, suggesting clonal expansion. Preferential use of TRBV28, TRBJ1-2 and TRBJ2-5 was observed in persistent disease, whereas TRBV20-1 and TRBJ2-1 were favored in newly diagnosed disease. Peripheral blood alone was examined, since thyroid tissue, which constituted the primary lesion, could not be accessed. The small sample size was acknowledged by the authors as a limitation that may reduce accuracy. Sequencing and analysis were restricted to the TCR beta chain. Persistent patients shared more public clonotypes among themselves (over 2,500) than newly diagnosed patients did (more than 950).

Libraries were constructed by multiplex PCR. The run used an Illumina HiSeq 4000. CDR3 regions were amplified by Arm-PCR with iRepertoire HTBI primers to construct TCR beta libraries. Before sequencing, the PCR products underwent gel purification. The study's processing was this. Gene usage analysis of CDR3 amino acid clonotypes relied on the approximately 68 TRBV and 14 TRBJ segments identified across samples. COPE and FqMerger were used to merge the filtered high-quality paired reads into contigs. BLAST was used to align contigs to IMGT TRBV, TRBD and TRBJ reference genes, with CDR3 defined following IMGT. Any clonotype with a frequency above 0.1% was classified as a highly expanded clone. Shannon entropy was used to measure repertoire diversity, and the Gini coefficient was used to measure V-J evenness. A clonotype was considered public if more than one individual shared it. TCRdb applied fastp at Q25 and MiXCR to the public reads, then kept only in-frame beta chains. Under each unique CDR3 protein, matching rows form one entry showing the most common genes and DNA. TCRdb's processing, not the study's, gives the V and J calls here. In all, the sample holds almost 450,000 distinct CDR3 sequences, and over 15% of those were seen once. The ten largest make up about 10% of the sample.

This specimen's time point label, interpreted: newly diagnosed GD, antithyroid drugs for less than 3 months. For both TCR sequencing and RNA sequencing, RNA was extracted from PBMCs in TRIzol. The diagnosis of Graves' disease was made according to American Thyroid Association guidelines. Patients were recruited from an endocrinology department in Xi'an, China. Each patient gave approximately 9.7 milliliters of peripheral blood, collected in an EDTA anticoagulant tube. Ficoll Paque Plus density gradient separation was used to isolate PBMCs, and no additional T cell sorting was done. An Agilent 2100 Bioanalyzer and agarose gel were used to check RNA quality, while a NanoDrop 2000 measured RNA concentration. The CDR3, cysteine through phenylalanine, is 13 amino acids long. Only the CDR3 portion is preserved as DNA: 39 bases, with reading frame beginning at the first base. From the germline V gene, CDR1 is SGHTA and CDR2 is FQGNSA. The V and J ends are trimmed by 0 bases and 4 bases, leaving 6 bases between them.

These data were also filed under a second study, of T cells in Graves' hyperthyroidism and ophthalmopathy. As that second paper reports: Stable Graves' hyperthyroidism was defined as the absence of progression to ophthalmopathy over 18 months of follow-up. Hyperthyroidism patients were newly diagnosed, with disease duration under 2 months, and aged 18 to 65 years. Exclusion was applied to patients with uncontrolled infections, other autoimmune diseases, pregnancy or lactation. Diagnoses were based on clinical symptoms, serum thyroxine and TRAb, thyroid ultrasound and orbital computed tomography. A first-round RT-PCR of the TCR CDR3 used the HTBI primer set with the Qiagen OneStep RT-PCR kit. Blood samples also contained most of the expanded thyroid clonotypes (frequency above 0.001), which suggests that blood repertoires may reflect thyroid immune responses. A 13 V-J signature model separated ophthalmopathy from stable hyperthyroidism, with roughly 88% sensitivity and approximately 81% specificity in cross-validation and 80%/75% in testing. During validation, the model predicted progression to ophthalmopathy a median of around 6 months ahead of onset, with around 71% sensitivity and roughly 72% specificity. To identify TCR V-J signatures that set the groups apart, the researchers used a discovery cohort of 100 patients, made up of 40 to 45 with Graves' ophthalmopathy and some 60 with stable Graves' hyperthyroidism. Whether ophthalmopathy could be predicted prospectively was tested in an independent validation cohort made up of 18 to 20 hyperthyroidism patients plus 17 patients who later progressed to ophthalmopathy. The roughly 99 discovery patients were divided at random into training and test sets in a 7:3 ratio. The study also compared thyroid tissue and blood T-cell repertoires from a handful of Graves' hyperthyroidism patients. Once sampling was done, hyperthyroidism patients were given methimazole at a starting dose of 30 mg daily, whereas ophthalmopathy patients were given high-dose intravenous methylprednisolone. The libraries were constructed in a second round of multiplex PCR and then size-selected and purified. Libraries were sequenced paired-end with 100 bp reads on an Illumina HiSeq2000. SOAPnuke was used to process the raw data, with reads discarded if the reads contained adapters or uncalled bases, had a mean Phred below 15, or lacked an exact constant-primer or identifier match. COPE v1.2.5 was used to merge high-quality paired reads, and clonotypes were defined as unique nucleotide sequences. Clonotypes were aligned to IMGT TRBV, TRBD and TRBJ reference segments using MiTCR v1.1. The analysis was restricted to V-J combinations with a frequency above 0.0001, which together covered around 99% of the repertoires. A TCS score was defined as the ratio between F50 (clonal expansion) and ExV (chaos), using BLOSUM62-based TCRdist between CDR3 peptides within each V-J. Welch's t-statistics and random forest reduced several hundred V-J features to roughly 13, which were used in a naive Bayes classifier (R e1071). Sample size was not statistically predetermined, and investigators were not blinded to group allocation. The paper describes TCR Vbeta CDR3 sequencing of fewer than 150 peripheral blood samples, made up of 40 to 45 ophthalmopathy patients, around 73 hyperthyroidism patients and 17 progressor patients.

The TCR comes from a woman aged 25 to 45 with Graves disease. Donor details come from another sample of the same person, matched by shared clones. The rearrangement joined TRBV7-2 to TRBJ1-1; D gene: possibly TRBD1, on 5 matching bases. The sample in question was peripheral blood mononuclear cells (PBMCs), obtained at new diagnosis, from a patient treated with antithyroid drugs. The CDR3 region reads CASSLAGVTEAFF. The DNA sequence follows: TGTGCCAGCAGCTTAGCAGGGGTCACTGAAGCTTTCTTT.